Sequencing of this T cell receptor beta chain was carried out in a study of CD8+ T cells in alopecia areata. General study results and limits: More clonal than normal scalp was lesional scalp, particularly alopecia totalis/universalis. TCR sharing was clearer in mice than between patients, perhaps partly owing to patient HLA diversity.

The authors extracted RNA and reverse transcribed it into cDNA as the sequencing template. Profiling relied on immunoSEQ multiplex PCR, and the TCRdb table lists in-frame clones only, not all of them. The data show about 150,000 clones, 62% seen once. Trimming removed 9 bases from V and 3 bases from J, with 17 bases in between. Germline loops: CDR1 PRHDT, CDR2 FYEKMQ (reference sequence). This CDR3 is built from 15 residues. Note on this clone: Its antigen is unidentified.

The sample was CD8+ T cells sorted from blood. This TCR came from a human donor in good health. The chain employs TRBV13 and TRBJ2-2, with D maybe TRBD2 (5 bases). CDR3 amino acids: CASRAGGAYTGELFF. CDR3 DNA sequence: TGTGCCAGTCGTGCCGGAGGCGCGTACACCGGGGAGCTGTTTTTT. The full variable domain, completed using reference TRBV13 and TRBJ2-2, is AAGVIQSPRHLIKEKRETATLKCYPIPRHDTVYWYQQGPGQDPQFLISFYEKMQSDKGSIPDRFSAQQFSDYHSELNMSSLELGDSALYFCASRAGGAYTGELFFGEGSRLTVL.